This T cell receptor (beta chain) originates from a study of T cells in Graves' hyperthyroidism and ophthalmopathy. Newly diagnosed hyperthyroidism patients aged 18 to 65 years had disease lasting under 2 months. After removal of 4 bases from V and 8 bases from J, the junction contained 10 bases not matched to a gene. The CDR3 spans 15 residues. Germline CDR1 is SNHLY and CDR2 is FYNNEI. Authors of the study amplified TCR beta CDR3 regions from RNA transcripts. TCR CDR3 underwent first-round RT-PCR with the HTBI primer set. TCRdb reprocessed the multiplex PCR reads via MiXCR and lists one record per CDR3 protein. The profile shows a few hundred thousand distinct CDR3 sequences, 15% to 19% of them singletons.

The clonotype was recovered from a woman younger than 45 with Graves' hyperthyroidism. This sequence joins TRBV2 and TRBJ2-1; 8 positions match TRBD2. What was sequenced was blood. The CDR3 reads CASSVWAGGRDEQFF. The CDR3 DNA sequence: TGTGCCAGCAGTGTCTGGGCGGGAGGCCGGGATGAGCAGTTCTTC.